The T cell receptor (beta chain) described here comes from a study of breast tumors, draining lymph nodes, adjacent tissues. The CDR3 has 15 amino acids. V shed 3 bases and J 6 bases; nucleotides not matched to a gene: 9. Germline V gives CDR1 SGHVS, CDR2 FQNEAQ. This clonotype showed up many times. One entry per CDR3 protein, called by TCRdb with MiXCR from the multiplex PCR reads. The table shows tens of thousands of distinct CDR3 sequences, with roughly 36% occurring only once. This TCR was recovered from a female donor with breast cancer. Some clones in this sample may be carry-over from other donors' samples. The chain joins TRBV7-8 to TRBJ2-7, with TRBD1 matching over 9 bases. Sequencing was performed on breast tumor tissue. The CDR3 loop is CASSLALGTGFEQYF. The CDR3 coding sequence is TGTGCCAGCAGCTTGGCCCTCGGGACAGGGTTCGAGCAGTACTTC.